This T cell receptor beta chain was captured in a study of CD8 T cells in Susac syndrome. The trim removed 4 bases at V and 8 bases at J, leaving 2 bases unmatched. From germline, CDR1 is PRHDT and CDR2 FYEKMQ (reference sequence). This CDR3 region has 15 residues. When the RNA was reverse transcribed, random hexamers were used with an input of roughly 0.45 to 1 ug. Using its own MiXCR run on the immunoSEQ multiplex PCR reads, TCRdb lists one record per CDR3 protein. This table has a few hundred thousand distinct CDR3 sequences, around 95% appearing once. The receptor was isolated from a human donor with multiple sclerosis. Sequencing was done on a sample of CD4+ T cells from PBMCs. The J gene is TRBJ2-1, the V gene TRBV13; TRBD2 aligns across 16 bases. CDR3 sequence: CASSSGLAGGHEQFF. The DNA for the CDR3 is TGTGCCAGCAGCTCGGGACTAGCGGGGGGGCATGAGCAGTTCTTC.